A selection of T cell receptor beta chains follows, all from one sample in a study of blood T cell repertoires in COVID-19. Generated by immunoSEQ multiplex PCR, the TCRdb table keeps only in-frame clones and is missing some. The table lists roughly 220,000 clones, 80% to 85% of them singletons. The sample comprised peripheral blood. The receptors shown here come from a man aged 25-40 years with active or convalescent COVID-19. Both conserved end residues are trimmed from each CDR3. Fields, in order: J gene, V gene, D gene, CDR3 protein. A D gene is named only where the DNA matches it firmly.

j_gene: TRBJ1-1; v_gene: TRBV7-9; d_gene: TRBD1; CDR3aa: ASSLGQGAYTEAF
j_gene: TRBJ1-2; v_gene: TRBV4-3; d_gene: NA; CDR3aa: ASSQDTPDSLYGYT
j_gene: TRBJ2-3; v_gene: TRBV5-8; d_gene: NA; CDR3aa: ASSFRGSDTQY
j_gene: TRBJ1-4; v_gene: TRBV5-1; d_gene: NA; CDR3aa: ASSPGAGEKLF
j_gene: TRBJ1-2; v_gene: TRBV19; d_gene: NA; CDR3aa: ASTLTDTNYGYT
j_gene: TRBJ1-1; v_gene: TRBV28; d_gene: TRBD1; CDR3aa: ASRESRGLSTEAF
j_gene: TRBJ2-1; v_gene: TRBV5-8; d_gene: TRBD1; CDR3aa: ASTPGQGAYNEQF
j_gene: TRBJ1-3; v_gene: TRBV10-2; d_gene: NA; CDR3aa: ASSQGSGNTIY
j_gene: TRBJ2-7; v_gene: TRBV28; d_gene: NA; CDR3aa: ASSSHDRRGYEQY
j_gene: TRBJ2-1; v_gene: TRBV28; d_gene: NA; CDR3aa: ASRPGEYNEQF
j_gene: TRBJ2-5; v_gene: TRBV28; d_gene: TRBD2; CDR3aa: ASSFHRGVEETQY
j_gene: TRBJ2-3; v_gene: TRBV27; d_gene: NA; CDR3aa: ASSLLGSGRTDTQY
j_gene: TRBJ2-3; v_gene: TRBV5-4; d_gene: TRBD2; CDR3aa: ASRREVADTQY
j_gene: TRBJ1-6; v_gene: TRBV6-5; d_gene: NA; CDR3aa: ASSYSALNYNSPLH
j_gene: TRBJ1-2; v_gene: TRBV4-3; d_gene: NA; CDR3aa: ASSQEAGTYGYT
j_gene: TRBJ2-5; v_gene: TRBV4-2; d_gene: NA; CDR3aa: ASSQRQGQETQY
j_gene: TRBJ1-3; v_gene: TRBV19; d_gene: NA; CDR3aa: ASSPSRGNTIY
j_gene: TRBJ1-1; v_gene: TRBV7-2; d_gene: NA; CDR3aa: ASSFRNTEAF
j_gene: TRBJ1-1; v_gene: TRBV29-1; d_gene: NA; CDR3aa: SAGRTYRYTEAF
j_gene: TRBJ1-2; v_gene: TRBV4-1; d_gene: TRBD1; CDR3aa: ASSQDRGMGYT
j_gene: TRBJ2-5; v_gene: TRBV4-2; d_gene: NA; CDR3aa: ASSLNRAETQY
j_gene: TRBJ1-1; v_gene: TRBV19; d_gene: NA; CDR3aa: ASSFRLLNTEAF
j_gene: TRBJ2-7; v_gene: TRBV28; d_gene: NA; CDR3aa: ASSPNRVPQEY
j_gene: TRBJ2-7; v_gene: TRBV6-5; d_gene: TRBD1; CDR3aa: ASRLPGTVSYEQY
j_gene: TRBJ2-7; v_gene: TRBV5-4; d_gene: NA; CDR3aa: ASSFGGDEQY
j_gene: TRBJ1-3; v_gene: TRBV29-1; d_gene: NA; CDR3aa: SVEEAGGNTIY
j_gene: TRBJ2-3; v_gene: TRBV4-1; d_gene: NA; CDR3aa: ASSQGVNPSTDTQY